These T cell receptor beta chains were read from a single sample in a study of regulatory T cells in long-lasting Graves disease. TCRdb recomputed calls from the multiplex PCR reads with MiXCR, one row per CDR3 protein. The sample carries just over 600,000 distinct CDR3 sequences, about 15% recorded once. The same sample was also studied in work on T cells in Graves' hyperthyroidism and ophthalmopathy.

Source: peripheral blood mononuclear cells (PBMCs), taken at new diagnosis, from a patient treated with antithyroid drugs. Every receptor here comes from a woman in her 30s with Graves disease. CDR3s include the opening cysteine and the closing phenylalanine or tryptophan. A D gene is named only where the DNA matches it firmly. Size is omitted from some rows. Given values are once, few, many or a class for expanded clones.

. TRBJ1-2 . TRBV3-1 CASSPTHRPNYGYTF TGTGCCAGCAGCCCTACTCACAGACCTAACTATGGCTACACCTTC
. TRBJ2-1 . TRBV13 CASTPRNEQFF TGTGCCAGCACCCCCCGCAATGAGCAGTTCTTC
. TRBJ2-3 TRBD2 TRBV20-1 CSARTSGRDTQYF TGCAGTGCTAGGACTAGCGGGAGAGATACGCAGTATTTT
. TRBJ1-5 TRBD1 TRBV6-2/TRBV6-3 CASRETGTGNQPQHF TGTGCCAGCAGGGAGACAGGGACGGGGAATCAGCCCCAGCATTTT
many TRBJ2-2 . TRBV20-1 CSASDKGTGELFF TGCAGTGCCTCGGATAAGGGCACCGGGGAGCTGTTTTTT
. TRBJ2-3 . TRBV20-1 CSSAQGGTDTQYF TGCAGTTCCGCTCAGGGGGGTACAGATACGCAGTATTTT
few TRBJ2-3 . TRBV27 CASSTPAARDTQYF TGTGCCAGCAGCACCCCGGCGGCGCGGGATACGCAGTATTTT
. TRBJ2-4 . TRBV27 CASTPGLATNIQYF TGTGCCAGCACCCCGGGCCTGGCCACGAACATTCAGTACTTC
many TRBJ2-1 TRBD2 TRBV27 CASRDPTSGRSNEQFF TGTGCCAGCAGAGATCCCACTAGCGGGAGAAGTAATGAGCAGTTCTTC
. TRBJ1-6 . TRBV3-1 CASSQGRLTKEDSPLHF TGTGCCAGCAGCCAAGGAAGATTAACAAAAGAGGATTCACCCCTCCACTTT
many TRBJ1-5 TRBD1 TRBV6-1 CASSTLGQGGQPQHF TGTGCCAGCAGCACCCTCGGACAGGGCGGCCAGCCCCAGCATTTT
. TRBJ1-1 . TRBV20-1 CSAREDTGYPEAFF TGCAGTGCTAGAGAAGACACAGGGTACCCTGAAGCTTTCTTT
. TRBJ2-1 . TRBV20-1 CSAPIAGRGYNEQFF TGCAGTGCTCCGATAGCGGGTAGGGGGTACAATGAGCAGTTCTTC
. TRBJ1-3 TRBD1 TRBV5-4 CASSLATGERNTIYF TGTGCCAGCAGCTTGGCAACAGGGGAGAGAAACACCATATATTTT
. TRBJ2-7 . TRBV27 CASSLGDFGGSYEQYF TGTGCCAGCAGTTTAGGGGATTTTGGGGGCTCCTACGAGCAGTACTTC
. TRBJ2-7 . TRBV19 CASSISSRGTYEQYF TGTGCCAGTAGTATAAGTAGCAGGGGCACCTACGAGCAGTACTTC
. TRBJ1-1 TRBD1 TRBV20-1 CSAPVGTGPTEAFF TGCAGTGCTCCAGTCGGGACAGGTCCCACTGAAGCTTTCTTT
many TRBJ2-1 . TRBV11-2 CASSLDLQKFF TGTGCCAGCAGCTTAGATCTTCAAAAGTTCTTC
many TRBJ2-1 . TRBV28 CASSLLSGASYNEQFF TGTGCCAGCAGTTTATTATCGGGGGCTTCCTACAATGAGCAGTTCTTC
few TRBJ1-2 . TRBV24-1 CATSAQGYGYTF TGTGCCACCAGTGCCCAGGGCTATGGCTACACCTTC
. TRBJ1-4 . TRBV20-1 CSAPQGRNEKLFF TGCAGTGCGCCACAGGGTCGTAATGAAAAACTGTTTTTT
many TRBJ2-7 TRBD2 TRBV7-6 CASSLVLAGANPEQYF TGTGCCAGCAGCTTAGTACTAGCGGGAGCGAATCCCGAGCAGTACTTC
few TRBJ1-5 . TRBV7-6 CASSLVGTGPRESNQPQHF TGTGCCAGCAGCTTAGTGGGCACAGGGCCCCGCGAGAGCAATCAGCCCCAGCATTTT
many TRBJ2-1 . TRBV28 CASSPRGNNEQFF TGTGCCAGCAGTCCCAGGGGTAACAATGAGCAGTTCTTC
. TRBJ2-7 . TRBV5-1 CASSLLHPGEQYF TGCGCCAGCAGCTTGCTGCATCCGGGCGAGCAGTACTTC
many TRBJ2-7 . TRBV6-1 CASTGIYYEQYF TGTGCCAGCACAGGGATCTACTACGAGCAGTACTTC
. TRBJ2-5 TRBD2 TRBV30 CAWSQGLAGNHVKETQYF TGTGCCTGGAGCCAGGGACTAGCGGGGAACCACGTAAAAGAGACCCAGTACTTC
. TRBJ2-7 . TRBV3-1 CASSQSIYEQYF TGTGCCAGCAGCCAAAGCATCTACGAGCAGTACTTC
. TRBJ2-4 TRBD1 TRBV29-1 CSVEEWAGTGGEWAKNIQYF TGCAGCGTTGAAGAGTGGGCCGGGACAGGGGGCGAGTGGGCCAAAAACATTCAGTACTTC
many TRBJ2-1 TRBD2 TRBV28 CASSRTSGGEQFF TGTGCCAGCAGTAGGACTAGCGGCGGTGAGCAGTTCTTC
few TRBJ2-7 TRBD2 TRBV20-1 CSATQLGLAGDYEQYF TGCAGTGCTACACAACTGGGACTAGCGGGAGACTACGAGCAGTACTTC
. TRBJ1-3 . TRBV9 CASSGPGQASSGNTIYF TGTGCCAGCAGCGGCCCGGGACAAGCGTCGTCGGGAAACACCATATATTTT
once TRBJ2-1 TRBD2 TRBV12-5 CAGGTVAGETYNEQFF TGTGCTGGTGGTACAGTAGCGGGGGAAACCTACAATGAGCAGTTCTTC
. TRBJ1-4 . TRBV7-9 CASGFGSANEKLFF TGTGCCAGCGGCTTCGGGTCAGCTAATGAAAAACTGTTTTTT